The entry below gives a single TCR beta chain sequence along with its context. The antigen is not known. Germline V gives CDR1 SGHRS, CDR2 YFSETQ. The CDR3 sequence is 14 residues long. Trimming stripped 5 bases from V and 0 bases from J, with 11 bases between. None of the donors, who were healthy HIV-negative adults, had recently had acute infections or vaccinations. Investigators spread the genomic DNA of each subset evenly over several immunoSEQ plates. Sequenced by immunoSEQ multiplex PCR; TCRdb stores in-frame clones only, minus some. The table shows roughly 2 million clones, with 85% to 95% occurring only once. This entry is derived from a study of shared clonotypes between healthy human individuals. The wider study: Donors consisted of a couple of women and a few men between 18 and 49. Study conclusions and caveats: The sole specimen, blood, was sampled, and tissue repertoires likely differ.

This TCR was recovered from a man between 18 and 35 years old in good health. Sequencing used naive CD4+ T cells sorted from blood. Subset in this sample: CD45RA+ positively selected. This chain connects TRBV5-1 to TRBJ1-1; D is unresolved. The CDR3 loop is CASRKKEMNTEAFF. CDR3 sequence (DNA): TGCGCCAGCAGAAAAAAGGAGATGAACACTGAAGCTTTCTTT.